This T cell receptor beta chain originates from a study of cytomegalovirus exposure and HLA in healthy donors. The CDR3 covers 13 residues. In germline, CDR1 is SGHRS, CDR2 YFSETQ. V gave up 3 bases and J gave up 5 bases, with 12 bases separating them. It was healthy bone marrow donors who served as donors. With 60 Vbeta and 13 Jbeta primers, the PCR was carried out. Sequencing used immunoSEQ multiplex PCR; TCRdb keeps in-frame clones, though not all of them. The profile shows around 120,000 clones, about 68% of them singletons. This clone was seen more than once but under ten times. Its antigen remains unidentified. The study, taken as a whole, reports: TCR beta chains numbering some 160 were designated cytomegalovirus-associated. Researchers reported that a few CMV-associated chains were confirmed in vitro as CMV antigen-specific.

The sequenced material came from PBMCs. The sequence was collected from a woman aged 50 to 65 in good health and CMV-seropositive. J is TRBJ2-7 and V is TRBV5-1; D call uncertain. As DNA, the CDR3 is TGCGCCAGCAGCTCGGAGAGTGCCGACGAGCAGTACTTC. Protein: CASSSESADEQYF. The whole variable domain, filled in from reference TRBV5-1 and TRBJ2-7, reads KAGVTQTPRYLIKTRGQQVTLSCSPISGHRSVSWYQQTPGQGLQFLFEYFSETQRNKGNFPGRFSGRQFSNSRSEMNVSTLELGDSALYLCASSSESADEQYFGPGTRLTVT.